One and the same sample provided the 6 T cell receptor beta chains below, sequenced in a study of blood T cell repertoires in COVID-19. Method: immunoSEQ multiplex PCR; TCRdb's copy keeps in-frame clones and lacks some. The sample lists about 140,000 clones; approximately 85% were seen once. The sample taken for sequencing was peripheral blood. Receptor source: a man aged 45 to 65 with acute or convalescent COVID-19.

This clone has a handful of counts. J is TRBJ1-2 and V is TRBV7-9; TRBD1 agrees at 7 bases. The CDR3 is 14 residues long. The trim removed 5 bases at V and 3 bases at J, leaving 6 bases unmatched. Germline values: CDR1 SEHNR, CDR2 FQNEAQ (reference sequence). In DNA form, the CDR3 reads TGTGCCAGCAGCCCAGGACAGGCTCACTATGGCTACACCTTC. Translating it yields CASSPGQAHYGYTF.

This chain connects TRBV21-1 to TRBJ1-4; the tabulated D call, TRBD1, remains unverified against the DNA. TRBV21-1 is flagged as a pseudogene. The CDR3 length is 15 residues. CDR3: CASGQGARGNEKLFF. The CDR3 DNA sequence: TGTGCCAGCGGCCAGGGGGCACGGGGCAATGAAAAACTGTTTTTT.

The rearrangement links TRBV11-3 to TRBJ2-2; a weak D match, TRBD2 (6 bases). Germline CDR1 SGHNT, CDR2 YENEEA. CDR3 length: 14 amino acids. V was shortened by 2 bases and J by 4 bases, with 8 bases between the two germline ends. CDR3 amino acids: CASSLRGSTGELFF. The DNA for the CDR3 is TGTGCCAGCAGCTTACGGGGGTCCACCGGGGAGCTGTTTTTT.

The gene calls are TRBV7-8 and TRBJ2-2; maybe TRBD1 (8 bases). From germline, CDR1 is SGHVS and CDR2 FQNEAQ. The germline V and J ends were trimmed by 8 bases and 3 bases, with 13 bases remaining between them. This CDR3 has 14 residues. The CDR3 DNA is TGTGCCAGCCGAACAGGGGGGGACACCGGGGAGCTGTTTTTT. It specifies CASRTGGDTGELFF.

The CDR3 DNA is TGTGCCAGTAGTATAGAGGGCAGGGGGGCAGCTTTCTTT. Translating it yields CASSIEGRGAAFF. The chain is built from TRBV19 and TRBJ1-1, with 7 bases aligning to TRBD1. The CDR3 loop spans 13 amino acids. The J segment lost 10 bases and the V segment lost 0 bases, leaving 5 bases of the junction unmatched. CDR1 LNHDA and CDR2 SQIVND come from the germline V gene (reference sequence).

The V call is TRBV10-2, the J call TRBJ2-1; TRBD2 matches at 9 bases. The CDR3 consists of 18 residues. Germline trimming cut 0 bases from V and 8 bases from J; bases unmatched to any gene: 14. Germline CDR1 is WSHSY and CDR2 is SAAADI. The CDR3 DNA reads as TGCGCCAGCAGTGAGTCGAAAGGGCGGGAGGGCCGACGGGATGAGCAGTTCTTC. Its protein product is CASSESKGREGRRDEQFF.